The 27 T cell receptor beta chains below come from one sample, sequenced in a study of T-cell reconstitution after alpha-beta-depleted transplantation in children. This sample's TCRbeta library carried unique molecular identifier barcodes. Via MiXCR, TCRdb re-called the PCR reads, giving one row per CDR3 protein. The data contain approximately 390,000 distinct CDR3 sequences, 9.5% to 13% of them singletons. The sequenced sample was PBMCs from the stem cell graft donor, obtained from the stem cell graft. The source of these receptors is a human donor who donated a stem cell graft to a child with acute myeloid leukemia.

In its sample, this clonotype was seen a few times. The chain combines TRBV6-5 with TRBJ2-2; no clear D. Germline assignment: CDR1 MNHEY and CDR2 SVGAGI. V lost 6 bases, J lost 5 bases, and 7 bases lay in between. The CDR3 extends over 12 amino acids. The CDR3 DNA reads TGTGCCAGCAGGTCTCTTACCGGGGAGCTGTTTTTT. Protein sequence: CASRSLTGELFF.

The table lists this clonotype with a few counts. The chain joins TRBV20-1 to TRBJ2-7, with 7 bases that match TRBD2. The CDR3 consists of 13 residues. CDR1 DFQATT and CDR2 SNEGSKA come from the germline V gene (reference sequence). V lost 1 base and J lost 5; bases outside the gene matches: 5. This chain's CDR3 is CSARAGGPHEQYV. CDR3 in DNA: TGCAGTGCTAGAGCGGGGGGTCCCCACGAGCAGTACGTC.

The sample holds a few counts of this clonotype. The chain couples TRBV20-1 to TRBJ2-2; no definite D call. Germline V gene sequence: CDR1 DFQATT, CDR2 SNEGSKA (reference sequence). The CDR3 consists of 17 residues. Trimming stripped 3 bases from V and 0 bases from J, with 17 bases between. The CDR3 nucleotides read TGCAGTGCTAGTCATGGCCGGGCGACTGCGAACACCGGGGAGCTGTTTTTT. Translated: CSASHGRATANTGELFF.

This clonotype was seen a few times. The chain couples TRBV11-1 to TRBJ2-1; 11 nucleotides agree with TRBD2. With V trimmed by 5 bases and J by 3 bases, 12 bases remained unmatched. The CDR3 sequence is 18 residues long. Germline assignment: CDR1 SGHAT and CDR2 FQDESV (reference sequence). The CDR3 DNA follows: TGTGCCAGCAGCATCCCGACTAGCGGGACGGCCTACTACAATGAGCAGTTCTTC. As protein: CASSIPTSGTAYYNEQFF.

This clonotype was seen many times. The rearrangement uses TRBV28 and TRBJ1-2, with 8 nucleotides matching TRBD1. Looked up from germline, CDR1 is MDHEN and CDR2 is SYDVKM. V lost 4 bases and J lost 7; bases outside the gene matches: 11. The CDR3 is made up of 15 amino acids. CDR3 in DNA: TGTGCCAGCAGTTCCCCCCCGGGGACAGGCAGTGGCTACACCTTC. It translates to CASSSPPGTGSGYTF.

This clonotype occurred a few times. The chain couples TRBV25-1 to TRBJ1-1; D uncertain. The V and J ends lost 4 bases and 4 bases respectively, with 10 bases between them. The CDR3 length is 13 residues. Germline V CDR1 and CDR2: MGHDK, SYGVNS. For the CDR3, the DNA is TGTGCCAGCAGTGCATTGGGTGGCACTGAAGCTTTCTTT. It encodes CASSALGGTEAFF.

There are a few counts of this clonotype. The chain links TRBV9 to TRBJ1-2; 8 bases match TRBD1. The V gene's germline CDR1 is SGDLS and CDR2 YYNGEE. V dropped 0 bases and J dropped 3; count of bases not matched to a gene: 4. The CDR3 runs 15 residues. The CDR3 protein is CASSVGGTGDYGYTF. Written as DNA, the CDR3 is TGTGCCAGCAGCGTAGGGGGGACAGGAGACTATGGCTACACCTTC.

The V call is TRBV4-1, the J call TRBJ1-5; D unclear. The V end was cut by 0 bases, the J end by 3 bases, with 12 bases between. Germline lookup yields CDR1 MGHRA and CDR2 YSYEKL. CDR3 length equals 16 residues. For the CDR3, the DNA is TGCGCCAGCAGCCAAGATATCAGGTCCTTCAATCAGCCCCAGCATTTT. It encodes CASSQDIRSFNQPQHF.

This chain uses TRBV5-1 with TRBJ2-1, with 8 nucleotides matching TRBD1. The trim removed 0 bases at V and 3 bases at J, leaving 11 bases unmatched. This CDR3 comprises 18 residues. The germline gives CDR1 SGHRS, CDR2 YFSETQ. The CDR3 is CASSLVGQDRLGYNEQFF. Written as DNA, the CDR3 is TGCGCCAGCAGCTTGGTGGGACAGGACAGGTTAGGCTACAATGAGCAGTTCTTC.

This clonotype occurred many times. The rearrangement joins TRBV7-9 to TRBJ1-2; 7 positions match TRBD1. The V gene's germline CDR1 is SEHNR and CDR2 FQNEAQ (reference sequence). The CDR3 totals 16 residues. The trim removed 5 bases at V and 8 bases at J, leaving 17 bases unmatched. The CDR3 DNA reads as TGTGCCAGCAGCCGGGGGGCAGGACAGGAGGGATTCGGCTACACCTTC. Translation gives CASSRGAGQEGFGYTF.

The J gene is TRBJ1-5, the V gene TRBV2, with D perhaps matching TRBD1 (5 bases). Trimming stripped 4 bases from V and 3 bases from J, with 10 bases between. The CDR3 covers 14 residues. Germline V lookup: CDR1 SNHLY, CDR2 FYNNEI. CDR3 protein: CASSAGPFNQPQHF. CDR3 in DNA: TGTGCCAGCAGTGCAGGGCCCTTCAATCAGCCCCAGCATTTT.

This clonotype came up many times. One end of the junction does not line up with germline, which may come from a read error. The chain employs TRBV10-3 and TRBJ2-1; 7 bases match TRBD2. The CDR3 is made up of 10 amino acids. CDR1 and CDR2 from the germline V gene are ENHRY and SYGVKD. CDR3 in DNA: TGTGCCATCGGGAGGGCAGGGATGGTCTTC. Protein: CAIGRAGMVF.

The table lists this clonotype with a few counts. This rearrangement joins TRBV6-2 or TRBV6-3 to TRBJ2-3; D possibly matches TRBD1 or TRBD2 (5 bases each). V shed 3 bases and J shed 6 bases, with 16 bases lying between them. Germline CDR1 is MNHEY and CDR2 is SVGEGT. The CDR3 is made up of 15 amino acids. This chain's CDR3 is CASSYPGRGWDTQYF. Written as DNA, the CDR3 is TGTGCCAGCAGTTATCCGGGACGGGGTTGGGATACGCAGTATTTT.

This clonotype was recorded a few times. This sequence joins TRBV7-9 and TRBJ2-7; 7 bases are shared with TRBD2. Trimming cost V 10 bases and J 6 bases; bases outside gene matches: 9. CDR1 and CDR2 from the germline V gene are SEHNR and FQNEAQ (reference sequence). The CDR3 extends over 12 amino acids. The CDR3 nucleotides read TGTGCCACCTCCGGGGAGGGTGGCGAGCAGTACTTC. It codes for CATSGEGGEQYF.

The gene calls are TRBV5-1 and TRBJ1-2, with D possibly TRBD1 on 5 matching bases. Germline assignment: CDR1 SGHRS and CDR2 YFSETQ. CDR3 length: 14 amino acids. Trimming removed 4 bases at V and 1 base at J, with 11 bases between. The CDR3 bases are TGCGCCAGCAGCCCAGGGCTAGGTAACTATGGCTACACCTTC. The encoded protein is CASSPGLGNYGYTF.

This clonotype has at least ten counts. This chain joins TRBV11-2 and TRBJ2-5; the D call may be TRBD1 or TRBD2 (5 bases each). The CDR3 sequence is 13 residues long. The V and J ends lost 6 bases and 1 base respectively, with 9 bases between them. The germline V gene has CDR1 SGHAT and CDR2 FQNNGV. The CDR3 is CASSYGAQETQYF. CDR3 coding DNA: TGTGCCAGCAGTTACGGGGCCCAAGAGACCCAGTACTTC.

In this sample, this clonotype turned up a few times. The gene calls are TRBV6-2 or TRBV6-3 and TRBJ2-5; tentatively, D is TRBD2 (7 bases). The V and J ends lost 5 bases and 5 bases respectively, with 15 bases between them. The CDR3 totals 14 residues. Germline assignment: CDR1 MNHEY and CDR2 SVGEGT. The CDR3 region is CASSPLARGETQYF. CDR3 sequence (DNA): TGTGCCAGCAGTCCACTAGCGAGGGGGGAGACCCAGTACTTC.

This clonotype has a handful of counts. The CDR3 reads CASSQGDRTSGRYQFF. Written as DNA, the CDR3 is TGCGCCAGCAGCCAAGGCGACAGGACTAGCGGGAGATACCAGTTCTTC. This chain connects TRBV4-3 to TRBJ2-1; 13 nucleotides align to TRBD2. V lost 1 base, J lost 13 bases, and 10 bases stayed unmatched. CDR3 size: 16 residues. In germline, CDR1 is LGHNA, CDR2 YSLEER.

This chain uses TRBV19 with TRBJ2-1; the D gene is possibly TRBD1 (6 bases). This CDR3 is 14 amino acids long. The ends were cut back, 5 bases at V and 3 bases at J, with 11 bases in the middle. Germline V gene data show CDR1 as LNHDA and CDR2 as SQIVND (reference sequence). The CDR3 DNA is TGTGCCAGTAGTGCGGACAGCTTCTACAATGAGCAGTTCTTC. It translates to CASSADSFYNEQFF.

The chain uses TRBV4-1 and TRBJ2-3; D might be TRBD1 (6 bases). The CDR3 consists of 18 residues. V shed 0 bases and J shed 3 bases, with 19 bases lying between them. CDR1 is MGHRA, CDR2 YSYEKL, per germline. CDR3 coding DNA: TGCGCCAGCAGCCAAGATAGGGTTCAGGGGAGAAGAACAGATACGCAGTATTTT. As protein: CASSQDRVQGRRTDTQYF.

Comment on this clonotype: This may come from a read error, since a much larger clone is one base off. This sequence joins TRBV5-5 and TRBJ1-1, with D maybe TRBD1 (5 bases). The ends were cut back, 4 bases at V and 11 bases at J, with 18 bases in the middle. The CDR3 extends over 13 amino acids. The germline CDR1 and CDR2 sequences are SGHKS and YYEKEE (reference sequence). CDR3 amino acids: CASSLTAKLGAFF. The DNA of the CDR3 is TGTGCCAGCAGCCTGACAGCGAAGCTTGGGGCTTTCTTT.

This clonotype was recorded at least ten times. The chain couples TRBV27 to TRBJ2-5; D is ambiguous. With 2 bases removed from V and 9 bases from J, the gap between germline ends came to 13 bases. Germline CDR1 reads MNHEY; CDR2 reads SMNVEV (reference sequence). The CDR3 contains 13 residues. CDR3 protein: CASSLGPSNAQYF. The CDR3 region has the DNA TGTGCCAGCAGTTTAGGCCCTTCCAACGCCCAGTACTTC.

The chain links TRBV9 to TRBJ2-6, with no clear D. The CDR3 has 17 residues. Germline V gene sequence: CDR1 SGDLS, CDR2 YYNGEE. V lost 0 bases and J lost 0, with 10 bases in between. CDR3 DNA sequence: TGTGCCAGCAGCGTAGTTAGTGGCTCCTCTGGGGCCAACGTCCTGACTTTC. Amino acids: CASSVVSGSSGANVLTF.

This clonotype came up many times. The genes are TRBV7-2 and TRBJ2-1; 8 positions agree with TRBD1. This CDR3 is built from 15 residues. Germline V gives CDR1 SGHTA, CDR2 FQGNSA. V gave up 5 bases and J gave up 4 bases; unmatched junction bases: 7. CDR3 protein: CASSARQGSYNEQFF. CDR3 DNA sequence: TGTGCCAGCAGCGCCCGACAGGGGTCGTACAATGAGCAGTTCTTC.

This clonotype has at least ten counts. V is TRBV11-1 and J is TRBJ2-3; 11 bases line up with TRBD2. Germline CDR1 SGHAT, CDR2 FQDESV (reference sequence). This CDR3 spans 15 amino acids. V lost 4 bases and J lost 3; bases outside the gene matches: 3. CDR3 nucleotide sequence: TGTGCCAGCAGCTCCCCTAGCGGGAGGACAGATACGCAGTATTTT. Translated, it gives CASSSPSGRTDTQYF.

This clonotype has a handful of counts. The V gene is TRBV6-5, the J gene TRBJ2-7; the D gene is possibly TRBD1 (7 bases). The CDR3 has 16 residues. The germline V gene has CDR1 MNHEY and CDR2 SVGAGI. V gave up 0 bases and J gave up 2 bases, with 14 bases separating them. The CDR3 region has the DNA TGTGCCAGCAGTTACTCGATCATCAGGGGGGCCTACGAGCAGTACTTC. This codes for CASSYSIIRGAYEQYF.

In regard to this clonotype: Its ends do not fully match the called genes, so a read error is possible. This rearrangement joins TRBV2 to TRBJ1-2; 7 bases fit TRBD1. CDR3 length: 13 residues. Germline CDR1 SNHLY, CDR2 FYNNEI. CDR3 residues: CPSSEFTGDGYTF. Written as DNA, the CDR3 is TGTCCCAGCAGTGAATTTACAGGGGATGGCTACACCTTC.